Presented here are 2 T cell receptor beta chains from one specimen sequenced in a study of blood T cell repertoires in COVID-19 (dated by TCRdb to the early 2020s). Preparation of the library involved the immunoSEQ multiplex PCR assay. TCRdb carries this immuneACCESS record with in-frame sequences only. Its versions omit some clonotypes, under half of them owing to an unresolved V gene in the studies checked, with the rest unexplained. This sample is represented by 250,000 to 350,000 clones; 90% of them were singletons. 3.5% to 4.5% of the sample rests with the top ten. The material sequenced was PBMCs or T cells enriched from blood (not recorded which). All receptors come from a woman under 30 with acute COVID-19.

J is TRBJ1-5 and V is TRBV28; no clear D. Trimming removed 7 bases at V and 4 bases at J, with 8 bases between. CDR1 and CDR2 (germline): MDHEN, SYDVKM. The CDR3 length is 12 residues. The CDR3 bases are TGTGCCAGCACCCTTTATAATCAGCCCCAGCATTTT. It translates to CASTLYNQPQHF.

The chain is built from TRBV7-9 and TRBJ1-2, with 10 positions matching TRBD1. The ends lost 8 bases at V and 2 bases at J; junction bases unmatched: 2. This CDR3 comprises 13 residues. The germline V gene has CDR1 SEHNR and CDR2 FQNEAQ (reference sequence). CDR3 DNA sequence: TGTGCCAGCCAGGGACAGGGGAACTATGGCTACACCTTC. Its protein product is CASQGQGNYGYTF.